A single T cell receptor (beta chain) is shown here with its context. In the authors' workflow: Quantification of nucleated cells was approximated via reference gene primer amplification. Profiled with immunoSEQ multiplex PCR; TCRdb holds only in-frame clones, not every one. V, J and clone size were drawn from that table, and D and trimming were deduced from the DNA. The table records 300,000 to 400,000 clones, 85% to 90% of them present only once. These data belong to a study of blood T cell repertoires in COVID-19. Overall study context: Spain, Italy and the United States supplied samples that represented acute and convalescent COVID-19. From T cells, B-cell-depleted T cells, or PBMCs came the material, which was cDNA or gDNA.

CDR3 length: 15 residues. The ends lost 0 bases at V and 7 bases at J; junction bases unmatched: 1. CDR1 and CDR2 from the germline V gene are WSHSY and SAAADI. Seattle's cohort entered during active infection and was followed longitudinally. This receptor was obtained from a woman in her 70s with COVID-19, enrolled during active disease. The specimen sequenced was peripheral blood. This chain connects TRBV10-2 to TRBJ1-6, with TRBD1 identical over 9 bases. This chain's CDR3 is CASSESGTGNSPLHF. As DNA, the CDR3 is TGCGCCAGCAGTGAGTCCGGGACAGGGAATTCACCCCTCCACTTT.